The clone carrying this TCR beta chain was detected only a few times. Antigen: not known. Different DNA sequences within this sample yield the same CDR3. The data stem from a study of CD8+ T cells in alopecia areata. The study, taken as a whole, reports: On tofacitinib, scalp clonality and expanded CD8+ clones among top 100 fell significantly.

CDR3 length: 13 amino acids. Germline CDR1 reads GTSNPN; CDR2 reads SVGIG (reference sequence). Trimming removed 1 base from V and 3 bases from J; junction bases left unmatched: 2. Isolated RNA was reverse transcribed into cDNA used as the sequencing template. The table came from immunoSEQ multiplex PCR; TCRdb's copy has only in-frame clones and leaves some out. Among about 60,000 clones listed, more than 45% were seen once. The sample's treatment: oral pan-JAK inhibitor, 5-10 mg twice daily. The gene calls are TRBV30 and TRBJ1-1; TRBD1 aligns across 7 bases. Sequences were derived from CD8+ T cells sorted from blood, sampled around week 37, from a patient treated with tofacitinib. The origin of this receptor is a human donor with alopecia areata. CDR3 loop: CAWSGQGYTEAFF. For the CDR3, the DNA is TGTGCCTGGAGTGGACAGGGTTACACTGAAGCTTTCTTT.